Below, 4 T cell receptor beta chains from the same sample are listed, as sequenced in a study of cytomegalovirus exposure and HLA in healthy donors. The PCR had 60 Vbeta and 13 Jbeta primers. Some clones are missing from TCRdb's copy, which holds only in-frame ones; the method was immunoSEQ multiplex PCR. The data contain 120,000 or so clones, around three quarters of them seen just once; the ten biggest clones take up 0.95% to 1.5%. Sequenced: PBMCs. The origin of the receptors is a female donor in good health and CMV-seronegative.

This rearrangement joins TRBV2 to TRBJ1-6; possible D gene TRBD1, 5 bases. V lost 10 bases to trimming and J lost 6 bases, with 16 bases between them. The germline V gene encodes CDR1 SNHLY and CDR2 FYNNEI. CDR3 length: 14 residues. CDR3 sequence: CANRGGTANSPLHF. The CDR3 DNA reads TGTGCCAACAGAGGAGGGACGGCTAATTCACCCCTCCACTTT.

This sequence joins TRBV28 and TRBJ2-3, with 12 nucleotides matching TRBD2. This CDR3 comprises 14 residues. Germline assignment: CDR1 MDHEN and CDR2 SYDVKM. V lost 10 bases and J lost 6; bases outside the gene matches: 8. Written as DNA, the CDR3 is TGTGCCACCGCGGGACTAGCGGGCCTGGATACGCAGTATTTT. Protein: CATAGLAGLDTQYF.

V and J are TRBV2 and TRBJ1-3; no firm D call. The CDR3 has 12 amino acids. Germline CDR1 and CDR2: SNHLY and FYNNEI. Deletions cut 2 bases from V and 8 bases from J, with 7 bases between. Here the CDR3 reads CASSESQDTIYF. Written as DNA, the CDR3 is TGTGCCAGCAGTGAATCTCAGGACACCATATATTTT. The complete variable domain, with remaining parts taken from reference TRBV2 and TRBJ1-3, reads EPEVTQTPSHQVTQMGQEVILRCVPISNHLYFYWYRQILGQKVEFLVSFYNNEISEKSEIFDDQFSVERPDGSNFTLKIRSTKLEDSAMYFCASSESQDTIYFGEGSWLTVV.

The genes are TRBV18 and TRBJ2-7; TRBD1 might be the D (6 bases). V was clipped by 1 base and J by 4 bases, with 11 bases between them. In germline, CDR1 is KGHSH, CDR2 LQKENI. The CDR3 sequence is 14 residues long. The CDR3 region is CASSPRTEEYEQYF. CDR3 bases: TGTGCCAGCTCACCACGGACAGAAGAGTACGAGCAGTACTTC.